The 24 T cell receptor beta chains below all came from one sample that was sequenced in a study of T cell repertoires in cytomegalovirus infection. TCRdb ran MiXCR on the reads and lists one entry per CDR3 protein. The sample consists of approximately 630,000 distinct CDR3 sequences, approximately 25% of them appearing once. Sequenced: CD8+ T cells from PBMCs. The receptor set was obtained from a human donor in good health (CMV status not recorded). Some clones in this sample may be carry-over from other donors' samples.

The V call is TRBV6-5, the J call TRBJ2-7; 10 nucleotides align to TRBD2. The CDR3 is 14 residues long. Germline values: CDR1 MNHEY, CDR2 SVGAGI. Trimming at V came to 2 bases and at J to 9 bases, leaving 7 bases not matched to a gene. The CDR3 DNA follows: TGTGCCAGCAGTTACGAACTAGCGGGGCCCGGGCAGTACTTC. Translation: CASSYELAGPGQYF.

CDR3 DNA: TGTGCCAGCAGCGAGAGCCTTGGGAACACCGGGGAGCTGTTTTTT. Its protein product is CASSESLGNTGELFF. The genes are TRBV7-3 and TRBJ2-2, with D hard to call. CDR3 size: 15 residues. Trimming pared 5 bases from V and 1 base from J, leaving 11 bases between. CDR1 and CDR2 (germline): SGHTA, FQGTGA.

CDR3 amino acids: CSVDGGSIHNGYTF. In DNA form, the CDR3 reads TGCAGCGTTGACGGCGGGAGTATTCATAATGGCTACACCTTC. The chain recombines TRBV29-1 with TRBJ1-2; the D is unclear. The CDR3 spans 14 residues. The germline V and J ends were trimmed by 3 bases and 6 bases, with 17 bases remaining between them. Per the germline V gene, CDR1 is SQVTM and CDR2 is ANQGSEA.

This clonotype was observed at least ten times. The chain combines TRBV7-8 with TRBJ2-5, with 8 nucleotides matching TRBD2. This CDR3 has 16 residues. Germline V CDR1 and CDR2: SGHVS, FQNEAQ. The ends lost 3 bases at V and 0 bases at J; junction bases unmatched: 6. CDR3 DNA sequence: TGTGCCAGCAGCTTCCCCGGGACTAGGTACCAAGAGACCCAGTACTTC. This gives the protein CASSFPGTRYQETQYF.

The chain employs TRBV29-1 and TRBJ1-2, with D hard to call. Germline lookup yields CDR1 SQVTM and CDR2 ANQGSEA. The CDR3 is made up of 11 amino acids. V was cut by 2 bases and J by 4 bases, with 5 bases left in between. The CDR3 DNA follows: TGCAGCGTTGAACACAGCTATGGCTACACCTTC. This translates into CSVEHSYGYTF.

This clonotype was counted only a few times. The V gene is TRBV25-1, the J gene TRBJ1-6; perhaps TRBD1 as D (6 bases). From germline, CDR1 is MGHDK and CDR2 SYGVNS. Trimming left V 4 bases short and J 5 bases short, with 12 bases between. This CDR3 is built from 15 residues. CDR3 protein: CASSVGGGDNSPLHF. CDR3 DNA sequence: TGTGCCAGCAGTGTGGGGGGCGGGGATAATTCACCCCTCCACTTT.

Concerning this clonotype itself: A much larger clone lies one base from this, so it may be a read error. The rearrangement links TRBV7-9 to TRBJ2-1; TRBD2 agrees at 7 bases. Germline values: CDR1 SEHNR, CDR2 FQNEAQ (reference sequence). This CDR3 spans 15 amino acids. CDR3 residues: CGSSPSGDSYNEQFF. The DNA for the CDR3 is TGTGGCAGCAGCCCGAGCGGGGACTCCTACAATGAGCAGTTCTTC.

Only a few counts were recorded for this clonotype. The chain has TRBV7-6 and TRBJ2-7; 7 positions agree with TRBD2. This CDR3 has 13 amino acids. Trimming cost V 5 bases and J 6 bases; bases outside gene matches: 7. Looked up from germline, CDR1 is SGHVS and CDR2 is FNYEAQ. DNA of the CDR3: TGTGCCAGCAGCGCAAAACTAGCGTCCGAGCAGTACTTC. Its protein is CASSAKLASEQYF.

The rearrangement uses TRBV7-6 and TRBJ2-5, with D tentatively TRBD2 (6 bases). Per germline, CDR1 SGHVS and CDR2 FNYEAQ. With 1 base removed from V and 4 bases from J, the gap between germline ends came to 28 bases. The CDR3 consists of 20 residues. CDR3 residues: CASSLEVWRPSGDVIETQYF. CDR3 DNA: TGTGCCAGCAGCTTAGAAGTTTGGAGGCCTTCGGGGGATGTAATAGAGACCCAGTACTTC.

As concerns this clonotype: A much larger clone sits a single nucleotide away, making a read error possible. The V gene is TRBV7-6, the J gene TRBJ2-1; possibly TRBD1 or TRBD2 for D (5 bases each). The CDR3 sequence is 13 residues long. The ends were cut back, 8 bases at V and 7 bases at J, with 15 bases in the middle. Germline CDR1 is SGHVS and CDR2 is FNYEAQ. CDR3 loop: CASEGNGTNEQFF. The CDR3 bases are TGTGCCAGCGAGGGGAATGGTACGAATGAGCAGTTCTTC.

The table lists this clonotype with many counts. The junction does not match germline at one end; this may be a read error. This rearrangement joins TRBV7-9 to TRBJ2-7; D might be TRBD1 (6 bases). The germline CDR1 and CDR2 sequences are SEHNR and FQNEAQ (reference sequence). The CDR3 runs to 13 residues. Here the CDR3 reads CASSLDSSYEQYF. For the CDR3, the DNA is TGTGCTAGCAGCCTGGACAGCTCCTACGAGCAGTACTTC.

This clonotype was counted a few times. CDR3: CASSGTGPYNEQFF. The CDR3 nucleotides are TGTGCCAGCAGCGGGACAGGCCCCTACAATGAGCAGTTCTTC. The V and J genes are TRBV2 and TRBJ2-1; 8 bases agree with TRBD1. Germline values: CDR1 SNHLY, CDR2 FYNNEI. The CDR3 contains 14 residues. Germline trimming cut 6 bases from V and 2 bases from J; bases unmatched to any gene: 3.

This clonotype was seen a handful of times. The J gene is TRBJ1-1, the V gene TRBV12-5; no reliable D call. V was shortened by 6 bases and J by 3 bases, with 17 bases between the two germline ends. The CDR3 covers 15 residues. Germline-derived CDR1 and CDR2 are LGHNT and FRNRAP. The CDR3 nucleotides read TGTGCTAGTGGCTTCCAGATTGGCGAGGACACTGAAGCTTTCTTT. Its protein product is CASGFQIGEDTEAFF.

This clonotype showed up just a few times. The chain carries TRBV6-1 and TRBJ1-1, with 9 bases aligning to TRBD1. The J segment lost 5 bases and the V segment lost 9 bases, leaving 4 bases of the junction unmatched. Germline assignment: CDR1 MNHNS and CDR2 SASEGT. The CDR3 has 12 residues. The CDR3 here is CASGQGRTEAFF. The CDR3 coding sequence is TGTGCCAGTGGACAGGGGAGGACTGAAGCTTTCTTT.

The rearrangement links TRBV20-1 to TRBJ2-1, with D maybe TRBD1 (6 bases). Deletions cut 3 bases from V and 10 bases from J, with 13 bases between. There are 12 residues in the CDR3. The germline CDR1 and CDR2 sequences are DFQATT and SNEGSKA (reference sequence). DNA of the CDR3: TGCAGTGCTAGGGACAGAACAAGGGAGCAGTTCTTC. Translating it yields CSARDRTREQFF.

This clonotype was found a few times. The V call is TRBV14, the J call TRBJ1-3; D gene ambiguous. The CDR3 is 16 residues long. Germline V gene sequence: CDR1 SGHDN, CDR2 FVKESK. V gave up 5 bases and J gave up 3 bases, with 17 bases separating them. CDR3 region: CASSTFNWAFGNTIYF. CDR3 nucleotide sequence: TGTGCCAGCAGCACCTTCAATTGGGCGTTTGGAAACACCATATATTTT. Drawing the rest from reference TRBV14 and TRBJ1-3, the complete variable domain is EAGVTQFPSHSVIEKGQTVTLRCDPISGHDNLYWYRRVMGKEIKFLLHFVKESKQDESGMPNNRFLAERTGGTYSTLKVQPAELEDSGVYFCASSTFNWAFGNTIYFGEGSWLTVV.

V is TRBV12-3 or TRBV12-4 and J is TRBJ1-5; no definite D call. CDR3 size: 13 residues. V gave up 0 bases and J gave up 5 bases, with 5 bases separating them. The CDR3 DNA is TGTGCCAGCAGTTTAGCGCTCTATCAGCCCCAGCATTTT. This codes for CASSLALYQPQHF.

This clonotype has at least ten counts. Here the CDR3 reads CASSSPLQGRTNTGELFF. The DNA for the CDR3 is TGTGCCAGCAGCTCACCCCTGCAGGGACGGACGAACACCGGGGAGCTGTTTTTT. V is TRBV7-9 and J is TRBJ2-2, with D possibly being TRBD1 or TRBD2 (5 bases each). CDR1 SEHNR and CDR2 FQNEAQ come from the germline V gene (reference sequence). V was pared by 4 bases and J by 0 bases, with 18 bases between. This CDR3 is 18 amino acids long.

This clonotype turned up a few times. The chain is built from TRBV9 and TRBJ2-7, with unresolved D. The CDR3 is 15 residues long. Trimming stripped 0 bases from V and 5 bases from J, with 15 bases between. Germline CDR1 SGDLS, CDR2 YYNGEE. The CDR3 region is CASSVVPAYVNEQYF. The CDR3, as DNA: TGTGCCAGCAGCGTAGTCCCAGCGTACGTCAACGAGCAGTACTTC.

The rearrangement links TRBV7-9 to TRBJ2-2, with unresolved D. Germline V CDR1 and CDR2: SEHNR, FQNEAQ (reference sequence). CDR3 length: 15 residues. Trimming removed 4 bases from V and 6 bases from J, with 15 bases in between. CDR3 in amino acids: CASSSGAMRPGELFF. The CDR3 DNA reads as TGTGCCAGCAGCTCGGGTGCCATGCGGCCCGGGGAGCTGTTTTTT.

A word on this clonotype: Being one base from a much bigger clone, this may be a read error. This chain joins TRBV28 and TRBJ2-5; D gene ambiguous. The CDR3 is made up of 15 amino acids. The germline V gene encodes CDR1 MDHEN and CDR2 SYDVKM. CDR3 sequence (DNA): TGTGCCTGCAGTCCCCGCGCAGGCTTAAAAGAGACCCAGTACTTC. Its translation: CACSPRAGLKETQYF.

The chain couples TRBV9 to TRBJ2-5, with 14 bases identical to TRBD2. This CDR3 has 16 residues. V lost 3 bases, J lost 4 bases, and 5 bases stayed unmatched. Germline V gene data show CDR1 as SGDLS and CDR2 as YYNGEE. The CDR3 sequence is CASSASGTSGGETQYF. The CDR3 nucleotides are TGTGCCAGCAGCGCTTCCGGGACTAGCGGGGGAGAGACCCAGTACTTC. Full variable domain (missing parts from reference TRBV9 and TRBJ2-5): DSGVTQTPKHLITATGQRVTLRCSPRSGDLSVYWYQQSLDQGLQFLIQYYNGEERAKGNILERFSAQQFPDLHSELNLSSLELGDSALYFCASSASGTSGGETQYFGPGTRLLVL.

CDR3 sequence: CSARLQGGTEAFF. CDR3 bases: TGCAGTGCTAGACTACAGGGAGGGACTGAAGCTTTCTTT. This chain connects TRBV20-1 to TRBJ1-1; TRBD1 is a possible D gene (6 bases). The CDR3 consists of 13 residues. The V and J ends lost 2 bases and 5 bases respectively, with 12 bases between them. Per germline, CDR1 DFQATT and CDR2 SNEGSKA (reference sequence).

This clonotype showed up many times. This sequence joins TRBV7-2 and TRBJ2-5; 10 bases fit TRBD2. Germline V gene sequence: CDR1 SGHTA, CDR2 FQGNSA. This CDR3 contains 18 residues. J was trimmed by 4 bases and V by 5 bases; bases with no gene match: 16. The CDR3 spells CASSHRGMIAGGGETQYF. The CDR3 DNA sequence: TGTGCCAGCAGCCACCGGGGGATGATAGCGGGGGGAGGAGAGACCCAGTACTTC. The full variable domain, with the rest looked up from reference TRBV7-2 and TRBJ2-5, is GAGVSQSPSNKVTEKGKDVELRCDPISGHTALYWYRQSLGQGLEFLIYFQGNSAPDKSGLPSDRFSAERTGGSVSTLTIQRTQQEDSAVYLCASSHRGMIAGGGETQYFGPGTRLLVL.